The 10 T cell receptor beta chains below come from one sample, sequenced in a study of CD8+ T cells in alopecia areata. Treatment given: oral pan-JAK inhibitor, 5-10 mg twice daily. Extraction of RNA preceded its reverse transcription into cDNA, which served as the sequencing template. Repertoires were generated with immunoSEQ multiplex PCR, while TCRdb's copy carries only in-frame clones and drops some. The sample contains over 150,000 clones, roughly 64% of which appear only once. The starting material was CD4+ T cells sorted from blood, obtained at week 24, from a patient treated with tofacitinib. The receptors here all came from a human donor with alopecia areata.

This chain joins TRBV10-3 and TRBJ2-5; D is ambiguous. The CDR3 totals 11 residues. Germline V gene data show CDR1 as ENHRY and CDR2 as SYGVKD. The V and J ends lost 5 bases and 1 base respectively, with 2 bases between them. Here the CDR3 DNA reads TGTGCCATCAGTAGCCAAGAGACCCAGTACTTC. Its protein is CAISSQETQYF.

This rearrangement joins TRBV2 to TRBJ2-7, with 7 bases lining up with TRBD2. Germline CDR1 is SNHLY and CDR2 is FYNNEI. The V segment lost 7 bases and the J segment 2 bases; nucleotides outside the gene matches: 8. CDR3 length: 14 residues. As DNA, the CDR3 is TGTGCCAGCACAGAGACGGGGGGAACCTACGAGCAGTACTTC. Translation: CASTETGGTYEQYF.

V gene TRBV29-1 combines with J gene TRBJ2-6; D is unresolved. Germline CDR1 SQVTM, CDR2 ANQGSEA. This CDR3 contains 13 residues. With 8 bases removed from V and 2 bases from J, the gap between germline ends came to 10 bases. Here the CDR3 reads CSIRKPGANVLTF. The CDR3 DNA reads as TGCAGCATCAGGAAACCTGGGGCCAACGTCCTGACTTTC. Based on the CDR3 plus reference TRBV29-1 and TRBJ2-6, the full variable domain is SAVISQKPSRDICQRGTSLTIQCQVDSQVTMMFWYRQQPGQSLTLIATANQGSEATYESGFVIDKFPISRPNLTFSTLTVSNMSPEDSSIYLCSIRKPGANVLTFGAGSRLTVL.

The chain employs TRBV18 and TRBJ2-5; 10 bases match TRBD1. V lost 4 bases, J lost 5 bases, and 7 bases stayed unmatched. This CDR3 has 15 amino acids. Germline assignment: CDR1 KGHSH and CDR2 LQKENI. CDR3 nucleotide sequence: TGTGCCAGCTCACTACCGGGACAGGGGAAGGAGACCCAGTACTTC. This translates into CASSLPGQGKETQYF. The full variable domain, completed using reference TRBV18 and TRBJ2-5, is NAGVMQNPRHLVRRRGQEARLRCSPMKGHSHVYWYRQLPEEGLKFMVYLQKENIIDESGMPKERFSAEFPKEGPSILRIQQVVRGDSAAYFCASSLPGQGKETQYFGPGTRLLVL.

The chain recombines TRBV15 with TRBJ2-3; D might be TRBD1 or TRBD2, each matching 6 bases. This CDR3 has 14 amino acids. Germline V gene lookup returns CDR1 LNHNV and CDR2 YYDKDF (reference sequence). V was pared by 4 bases and J by 4 bases, with 12 bases between. Here the CDR3 DNA reads TGTGCCACCAGCAATGGGGGGCTAGCAGATACGCAGTATTTT. Amino acid sequence: CATSNGGLADTQYF.

The rearrangement joins TRBV4-3 to TRBJ2-5; TRBD2 aligns across 7 bases. The V gene end was trimmed by 3 bases and the J gene end by 7 bases; junction bases not matched to a gene: 8. Germline CDR1 reads LGHNA; CDR2 reads YSLEER. There are 14 residues in the CDR3. CDR3 sequence (DNA): TGCGCCAGCAGCCAGGAAGCGGGGTCCGGGACCCAGTACTTC. Its translation is CASSQEAGSGTQYF.

The gene calls are TRBV7-3 and TRBJ1-1; possibly TRBD1 for D (5 bases). Trimming removed 4 bases at V and 1 base at J, with 13 bases between. Germline loops: CDR1 SGHTA, CDR2 FQGTGA. The CDR3 contains 15 residues. CDR3 region: CASSSQGTENTEAFF. DNA of the CDR3: TGTGCCAGCAGCTCCCAGGGAACTGAGAACACTGAAGCTTTCTTT.

In regard to this clone: Distinct nucleotide sequences in the sample also encode this CDR3. The rearrangement joins TRBV6-6 to TRBJ2-1, with D uncertain. The germline CDR1 and CDR2 sequences are MNHNY and SVGAGI (reference sequence). This CDR3 spans 14 amino acids. V was cut by 2 bases and J by 4 bases, with 9 bases left in between. The CDR3 here is CASSYRTEYNEQFF. The CDR3 bases are TGTGCCAGCAGTTACCGCACAGAATACAATGAGCAGTTCTTC.

This clone was seen just once. At one end, the junction sequence differs from germline, possibly due to a read error. The rearrangement links TRBV19 to TRBJ1-2, with a weak D call TRBD1 (6 bases). Germline V gene sequence: CDR1 LNHDA, CDR2 SQIVND (reference sequence). The CDR3 totals 14 residues. CDR3 DNA: TGTGCCAGTACCCAGCGGGGGGCTCGGTCTGGCCACACCTTC. Translating it yields CASTQRGARSGHTF.

This clone was counted between two and nine times. The gene calls are TRBV7-2 and TRBJ2-5; D is unresolved. Germline CDR1 reads SGHTA; CDR2 reads FQGNSA. CDR3 length equals 15 residues. Trimming took off 5 bases at V and 5 bases at J, with 18 bases between the two ends. The CDR3 reads CASSPQGEFEETQYF. As DNA, the CDR3 is TGTGCCAGCAGCCCGCAAGGCGAGTTCGAGGAGACCCAGTACTTC.